This TCR beta chain was recovered during a study of T cells in Graves' hyperthyroidism and ophthalmopathy. The source material, RNA transcripts, was used to amplify TCR beta CDR3 regions. A first-round RT-PCR of the TCR CDR3 used the HTBI primer set. TCRdb recomputed calls from the multiplex PCR reads with MiXCR, one row per CDR3 protein. The sample has about 840,000 distinct CDR3 sequences, 38% seen once; the top ten hold about 9%. Between the trimmed V and J ends, which lost 0 bases and 4 bases, there was a span of 15 bases. The CDR3 contains 15 residues. The V gene's germline CDR1 is SQVTM and CDR2 ANQGSEA. In this sample, this clonotype turned up many times.

This TCR was sampled from a man younger than 35 with Graves' hyperthyroidism. The chain carries TRBV29-1 and TRBJ1-2, with D possibly TRBD1 on 5 matching bases. Source material: blood. DNA of the CDR3: TGCAGCGTTGAAGATAGGTCGAGGCAGGGCTATGGCTACACCTTC. Its protein is CSVEDRSRQGYGYTF.